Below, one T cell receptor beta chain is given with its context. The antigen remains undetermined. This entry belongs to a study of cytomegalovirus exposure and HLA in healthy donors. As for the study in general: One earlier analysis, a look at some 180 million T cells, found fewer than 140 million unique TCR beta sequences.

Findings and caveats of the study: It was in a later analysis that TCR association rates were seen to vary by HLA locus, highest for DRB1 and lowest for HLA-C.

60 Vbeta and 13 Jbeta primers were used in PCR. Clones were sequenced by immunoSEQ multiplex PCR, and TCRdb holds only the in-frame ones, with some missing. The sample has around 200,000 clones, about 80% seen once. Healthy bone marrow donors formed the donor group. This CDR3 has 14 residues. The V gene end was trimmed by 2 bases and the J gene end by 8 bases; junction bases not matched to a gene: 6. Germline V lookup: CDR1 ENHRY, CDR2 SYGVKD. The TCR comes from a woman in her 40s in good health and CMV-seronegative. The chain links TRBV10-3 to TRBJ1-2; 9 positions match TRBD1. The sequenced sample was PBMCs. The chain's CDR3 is CAISEADRGSGYTF. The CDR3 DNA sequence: TGTGCCATCAGTGAGGCGGACAGGGGAAGCGGCTACACCTTC.